The 11 T cell receptor beta chains in this list originate from one sample, sequenced in a study of CD8 T cells in Susac syndrome. RNA totalling roughly 0.45 to 1 ug underwent reverse transcription with random hexamers. TCRdb recomputed calls from the immunoSEQ multiplex PCR reads with MiXCR, one row per CDR3 protein. The sample lists about 140,000 distinct CDR3 sequences, 85% to 95% occurring once. Sequences were obtained from CD8+ T cells from PBMCs. These receptor sequences come from a human donor with Susac syndrome.

The chain employs TRBV5-1 and TRBJ2-7; 10 nucleotides agree with TRBD1. Germline CDR1 SGHRS, CDR2 YFSETQ. V dropped 4 bases and J dropped 5; count of bases not matched to a gene: 3. CDR3 size: 13 residues. DNA of the CDR3: TGCGCCAGCAGCATGACAGGGGGCAACGAGCAGTACTTC. The encoded protein is CASSMTGGNEQYF. The full variable domain, rest sourced from reference TRBV5-1 and TRBJ2-7, is KAGVTQTPRYLIKTRGQQVTLSCSPISGHRSVSWYQQTPGQGLQFLFEYFSETQRNKGNFPGRFSGRQFSNSRSEMNVSTLELGDSALYLCASSMTGGNEQYFGPGTRLTVT.

J is TRBJ2-3 and V is TRBV5-6, with TRBD2 identical over 10 bases. Germline V gene data show CDR1 as SGHDT and CDR2 as YYEEEE. V shed 0 bases and J 5 bases; nucleotides not matched to a gene: 9. This CDR3 contains 17 residues. The CDR3 loop reads CASSLAGLAGAVDTQYF. CDR3 bases: TGTGCCAGCAGCTTGGCCGGTCTAGCGGGAGCCGTAGATACGCAGTATTTT.

The chain links TRBV4-1 to TRBJ2-3, with D perhaps TRBD1 or TRBD2 (5 bases each). The CDR3 has 21 amino acids. Trimming cost V 0 bases and J 2 bases, with 27 bases left between them. Germline V gene sequence: CDR1 MGHRA, CDR2 YSYEKL. CDR3 DNA: TGCGCCAGCAGCCAAGATCATGTGAGGGGATATGAAGTACATTACACAGATACGCAGTATTTT. The encoded protein is CASSQDHVRGYEVHYTDTQYF.

The chain carries TRBV15 and TRBJ2-2; D unclear. V was pared by 9 bases and J by 1 base, with 9 bases between. In germline, CDR1 is LNHNV, CDR2 YYDKDF (reference sequence). This CDR3 spans 13 amino acids. The CDR3 protein is CATSGENTGELFF. CDR3 in DNA: TGTGCCACATCTGGGGAGAACACCGGGGAGCTGTTTTTT.

The rearrangement links TRBV5-1 to TRBJ2-1; perhaps TRBD2 as D (5 bases). CDR1 and CDR2 (germline): SGHRS, YFSETQ. Trimming cost V 1 base and J 8 bases, with 10 bases left between them. The CDR3 length is 13 residues. This chain's CDR3 is CASSLIGGDEQFF. The CDR3 DNA reads TGCGCCAGCAGCTTGATTGGAGGTGATGAGCAGTTCTTC.

The chain links TRBV28 to TRBJ1-2, with 7 bases identical to TRBD1. Germline loops: CDR1 MDHEN, CDR2 SYDVKM. V gave up 7 bases and J gave up 4 bases; unmatched junction bases: 12. The CDR3 sequence is 15 residues long. The CDR3 DNA reads as TGTGCCAGCACCATTTGGAGGAGGGGGCCCTATGGCTACACCTTC. As protein: CASTIWRRGPYGYTF.

This clonotype was detected only once. This chain connects TRBV9 to TRBJ1-2; possible D gene TRBD1, 5 bases. The CDR3 spans 15 residues. Per germline, CDR1 SGDLS and CDR2 YYNGEE. V lost 4 bases to trimming and J lost 3 bases, with 16 bases between them. CDR3 amino acids: CASSSSPTDYYGYTF. The CDR3 DNA follows: TGTGCCAGCAGCTCCTCTCCGACAGACTACTATGGCTACACCTTC.

The chain has TRBV15 and TRBJ2-1; 7 bases fit TRBD1. Germline V gene lookup returns CDR1 LNHNV and CDR2 YYDKDF (reference sequence). This CDR3 is 17 amino acids long. V trimming: 5 bases; J trimming: 9 bases; junction bases outside the gene matches: 19. This chain's CDR3 is CATSGFRDSERYGEQFF. Here the CDR3 DNA reads TGTGCCACCAGCGGCTTCCGGGACAGCGAACGGTACGGTGAGCAGTTCTTC.

The rearrangement joins TRBV6-1 to TRBJ2-7; 10 bases map to TRBD2. This CDR3 has 16 residues. With 5 bases clipped from V and 1 base from J, the junction kept 8 bases outside the gene matches. CDR1 and CDR2 (germline): MNHNS, SASEGT. CDR3 loop: CASSPGVAGGSYEQYF. The CDR3 DNA follows: TGTGCCAGCAGTCCAGGAGTAGCGGGAGGTTCCTACGAGCAGTACTTC.

The chain recombines TRBV13 with TRBJ2-1; perhaps TRBD2 as D (5 bases). The CDR3 is 14 residues long. Trimming took off 0 bases at V and 7 bases at J, with 10 bases between the two ends. Germline-derived CDR1 and CDR2 are PRHDT and FYEKMQ (reference sequence). The CDR3 reads CASSLGGRRNEQFF. The CDR3 DNA is TGTGCCAGCAGCTTAGGTGGGAGAAGAAATGAGCAGTTCTTC.

The chain uses TRBV27 and TRBJ1-1; D not resolved. Trimming removed 0 bases from V and 6 bases from J, with 14 bases in between. Germline CDR1 and CDR2: MNHEY and SMNVEV (reference sequence). The CDR3 has 15 amino acids. For the CDR3, the DNA is TGTGCCAGCAGTTTATCCTTTCGAGAGGAACCTGAAGCTTTCTTT. Its protein product is CASSLSFREEPEAFF.